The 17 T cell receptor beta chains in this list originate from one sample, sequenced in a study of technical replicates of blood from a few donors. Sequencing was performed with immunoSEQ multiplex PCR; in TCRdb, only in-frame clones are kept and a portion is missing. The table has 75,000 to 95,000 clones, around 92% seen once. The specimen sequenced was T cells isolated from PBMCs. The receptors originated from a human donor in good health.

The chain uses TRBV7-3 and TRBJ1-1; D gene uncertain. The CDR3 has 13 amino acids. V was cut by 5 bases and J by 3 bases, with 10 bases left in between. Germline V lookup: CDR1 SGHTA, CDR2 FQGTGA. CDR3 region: CASSRVVDTEAFF. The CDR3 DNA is TGTGCCAGCAGCCGCGTCGTGGACACTGAAGCTTTCTTT.

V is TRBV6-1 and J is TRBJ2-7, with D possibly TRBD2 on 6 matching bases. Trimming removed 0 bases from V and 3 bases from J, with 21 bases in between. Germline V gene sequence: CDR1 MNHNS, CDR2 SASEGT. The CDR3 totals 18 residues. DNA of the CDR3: TGTGCCAGCAGTGAAGCCGGACCTCTGGGATGGGGGGACTACGAGCAGTACTTC. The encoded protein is CASSEAGPLGWGDYEQYF.

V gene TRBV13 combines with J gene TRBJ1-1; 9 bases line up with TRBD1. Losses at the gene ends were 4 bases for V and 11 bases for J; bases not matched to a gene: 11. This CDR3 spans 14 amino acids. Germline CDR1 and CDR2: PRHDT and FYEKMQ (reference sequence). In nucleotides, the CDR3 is TGTGCCAGCAGCTCCCTCGGGGACAGGGTTCGGGCTTTCTTT. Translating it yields CASSSLGDRVRAFF.

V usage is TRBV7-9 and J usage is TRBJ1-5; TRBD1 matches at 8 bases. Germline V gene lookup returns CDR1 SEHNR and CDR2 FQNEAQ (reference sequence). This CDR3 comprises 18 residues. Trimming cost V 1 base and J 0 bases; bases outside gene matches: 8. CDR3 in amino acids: CASSLGTGTGYSNQPQHF. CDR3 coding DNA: TGTGCCAGCAGCTTAGGGACAGGGACGGGATATAGCAATCAGCCCCAGCATTTT.

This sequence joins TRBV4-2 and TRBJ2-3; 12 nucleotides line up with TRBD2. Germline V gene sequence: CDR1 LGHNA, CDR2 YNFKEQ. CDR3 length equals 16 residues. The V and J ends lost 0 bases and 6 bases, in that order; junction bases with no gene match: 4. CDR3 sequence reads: CASSQETSGGRDTQYF. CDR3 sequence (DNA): TGTGCCAGCAGCCAAGAAACTAGCGGGGGGCGGGATACGCAGTATTTT.

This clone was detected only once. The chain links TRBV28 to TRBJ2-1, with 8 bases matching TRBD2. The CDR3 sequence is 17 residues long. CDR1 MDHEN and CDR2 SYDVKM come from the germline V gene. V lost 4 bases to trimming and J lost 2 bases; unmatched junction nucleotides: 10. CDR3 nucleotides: TGTGCCAGCAGTTCCCCCCGGGGGGGAGGAACCTACAATGAGCAGTTCTTC. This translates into CASSSPRGGGTYNEQFF. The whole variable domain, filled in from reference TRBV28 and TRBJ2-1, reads DVKVTQSSRYLVKRTGEKVFLECVQDMDHENMFWYRQDPGLGLRLIYFSYDVKMKEKGDIPEGYSVSREKKERFSLILESASTNQTSMYLCASSSPRGGGTYNEQFFGPGTRLTVL.

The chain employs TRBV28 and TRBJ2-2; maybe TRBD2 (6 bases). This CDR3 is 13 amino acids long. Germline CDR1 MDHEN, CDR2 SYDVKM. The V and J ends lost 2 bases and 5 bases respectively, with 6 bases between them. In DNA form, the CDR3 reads TGTGCCAGCAGTTTACGGGGGACCGGGGAGCTGTTTTTT. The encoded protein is CASSLRGTGELFF. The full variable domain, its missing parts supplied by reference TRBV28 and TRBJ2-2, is DVKVTQSSRYLVKRTGEKVFLECVQDMDHENMFWYRQDPGLGLRLIYFSYDVKMKEKGDIPEGYSVSREKKERFSLILESASTNQTSMYLCASSLRGTGELFFGEGSRLTVL.

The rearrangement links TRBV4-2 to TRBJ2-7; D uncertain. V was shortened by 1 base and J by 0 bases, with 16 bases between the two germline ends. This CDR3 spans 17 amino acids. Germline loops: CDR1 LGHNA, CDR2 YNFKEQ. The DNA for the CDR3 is TGTGCCAGCAGCCAAGTACTTGGGCTCGTGGCCTCCTACGAGCAGTACTTC. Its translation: CASSQVLGLVASYEQYF.

In nucleotides, the CDR3 is TGTGCCAGCAGCTCACTCCTTAGCACCATATATTTT. Translation: CASSSLLSTIYF. The rearrangement joins TRBV28 to TRBJ1-3; D gene ambiguous. The germline V and J ends were trimmed by 6 bases and 9 bases, with 12 bases remaining between them. Germline loops: CDR1 MDHEN, CDR2 SYDVKM. This CDR3 comprises 12 residues.

CDR3 nucleotides: TGCGCCAGCAGCCACGCTCCGGGACAGCGCTACGAGCAGTACTTC. It codes for CASSHAPGQRYEQYF. The genes are TRBV4-1 and TRBJ2-7, with 7 bases identical to TRBD1. Germline CDR1 and CDR2: MGHRA and YSYEKL. The V gene end was trimmed by 3 bases and the J gene end by 3 bases; junction bases not matched to a gene: 8. The CDR3 extends over 15 amino acids.

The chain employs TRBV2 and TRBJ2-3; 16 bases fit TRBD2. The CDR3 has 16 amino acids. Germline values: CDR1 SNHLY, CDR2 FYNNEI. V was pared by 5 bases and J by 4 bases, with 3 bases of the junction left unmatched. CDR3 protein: CASSLGTSGGADTQYF. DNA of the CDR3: TGTGCCAGCAGTCTGGGGACTAGCGGGGGGGCAGATACGCAGTATTTT.

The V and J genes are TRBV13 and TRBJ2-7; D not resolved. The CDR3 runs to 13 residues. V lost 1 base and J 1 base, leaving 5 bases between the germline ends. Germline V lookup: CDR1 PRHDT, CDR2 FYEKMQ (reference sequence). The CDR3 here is CASSLVRSYEQYF. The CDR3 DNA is TGTGCCAGCAGCTTAGTCAGGTCCTACGAGCAGTACTTC.

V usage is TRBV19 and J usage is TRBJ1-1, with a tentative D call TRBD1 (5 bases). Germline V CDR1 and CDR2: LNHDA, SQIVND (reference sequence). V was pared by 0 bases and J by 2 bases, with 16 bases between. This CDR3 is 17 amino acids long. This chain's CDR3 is CASSIDWFRGRNTEAFF. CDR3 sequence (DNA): TGTGCCAGTAGTATAGATTGGTTCCGGGGGAGAAACACTGAAGCTTTCTTT.

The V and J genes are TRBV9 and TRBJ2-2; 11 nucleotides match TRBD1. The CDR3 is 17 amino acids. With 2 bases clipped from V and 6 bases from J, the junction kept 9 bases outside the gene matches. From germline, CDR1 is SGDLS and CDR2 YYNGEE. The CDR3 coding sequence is TGTGCCAGCAGCGTTTTCCGGGACAGGGGGAATCCCGGGGAGCTGTTTTTT. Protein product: CASSVFRDRGNPGELFF.

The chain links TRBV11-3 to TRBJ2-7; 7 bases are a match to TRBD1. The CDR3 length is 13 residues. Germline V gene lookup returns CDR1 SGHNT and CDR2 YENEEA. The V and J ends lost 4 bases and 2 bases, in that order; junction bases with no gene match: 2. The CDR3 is CASSSRGTYEQYF. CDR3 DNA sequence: TGTGCCAGCAGCTCCAGGGGGACCTACGAGCAGTACTTC.

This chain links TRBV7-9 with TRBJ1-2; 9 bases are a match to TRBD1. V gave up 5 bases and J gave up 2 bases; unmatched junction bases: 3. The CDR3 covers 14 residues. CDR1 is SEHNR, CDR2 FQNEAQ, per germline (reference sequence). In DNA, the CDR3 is TGTGCCAGCAGCCCGGGACAGGGAAACTATGGCTACACCTTC. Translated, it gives CASSPGQGNYGYTF.

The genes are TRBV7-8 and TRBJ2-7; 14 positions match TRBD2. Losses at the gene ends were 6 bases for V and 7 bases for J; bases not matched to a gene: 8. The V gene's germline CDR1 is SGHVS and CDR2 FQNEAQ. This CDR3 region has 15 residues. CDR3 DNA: TGTGCCAGCAGTGAACCGGGACTAGCGGGGGAGGAGCAGTACTTC. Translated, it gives CASSEPGLAGEEQYF.